The 20 T cell receptor beta chains below come from one sample, sequenced in a study of early T cells in non-severe SARS-CoV-2 infection. TCRdb re-derived calls from the 5' RACE reads in MiXCR, one entry per CDR3 protein. In the table there are about 80,000 distinct CDR3 sequences, 10% to 15% of which are singletons. Sequencing was done on a sample of whole blood. Receptors originate from an adult who was a healthcare worker with PCR-confirmed SARS-CoV-2 infection or an uninfected control (not recorded which).

This clonotype was detected many times. The chain is built from TRBV7-9 and TRBJ2-7; 7 bases line up with TRBD1. CDR3 length: 12 residues. Germline V lookup: CDR1 SEHNR, CDR2 FQNEAQ (reference sequence). V dropped 4 bases and J dropped 4; count of bases not matched to a gene: 1. CDR3 residues: CASSSDRYEQYF. CDR3 in DNA: TGTGCCAGCAGCTCGGACAGGTACGAGCAGTACTTC. Supplemented by reference TRBV7-9 and TRBJ2-7, the full variable domain reads DTGVSQNPRHKITKRGQNVTFRCDPISEHNRLYWYRQTLGQGPEFLTYFQNEAQLEKSRLLSDRFSAERPKGSFSTLEIQRTEQGDSAMYLCASSSDRYEQYFGPGTRLTVT.

This clonotype was observed a handful of times. The chain has TRBV7-8 and TRBJ1-6; no clear D gene. The CDR3 has 17 amino acids. V shed 1 base and J shed 0 bases, with 10 bases lying between them. Germline CDR1 reads SGHVS; CDR2 reads FQNEAQ. The CDR3 region is CASSLEEKLSYNSPLHF. The DNA for the CDR3 is TGTGCCAGCAGCTTAGAGGAGAAACTCTCCTATAATTCACCCCTCCACTTT.

This clonotype was picked up a small number of times. The chain recombines TRBV5-5 with TRBJ2-1, with D maybe TRBD1 (6 bases). Trimming pared 0 bases from V and 6 bases from J, leaving 13 bases between. Germline CDR1 is SGHKS and CDR2 is YYEKEE (reference sequence). This CDR3 spans 15 amino acids. CDR3 coding DNA: TGTGCCAGCAGCTTGGTCACAGGGTGGAGCAATGAGCAGTTCTTC. As protein: CASSLVTGWSNEQFF.

This clonotype has a handful of counts. V gene TRBV7-9 combines with J gene TRBJ1-2; D unclear. This CDR3 is 13 amino acids long. V lost 3 bases, J lost 0 bases, and 5 bases lay in between. The germline CDR1 and CDR2 sequences are SEHNR and FQNEAQ (reference sequence). In DNA, the CDR3 is TGTGCCAGCAGCTTCGAGTCTAACTATGGCTACACCTTC. Translating it yields CASSFESNYGYTF. Variable domain in full (rest from reference TRBV7-9 and TRBJ1-2): DTGVSQNPRHKITKRGQNVTFRCDPISEHNRLYWYRQTLGQGPEFLTYFQNEAQLEKSRLLSDRFSAERPKGSFSTLEIQRTEQGDSAMYLCASSFESNYGYTFGSGTRLTVV.

The sample holds a few counts of this clonotype. The rearrangement links TRBV4-3 to TRBJ2-7; a weak D match, TRBD1 (7 bases). The ends were cut back, 0 bases at V and 0 bases at J, with 24 bases in the middle. In germline, CDR1 is LGHNA, CDR2 YSLEER. This CDR3 is 20 amino acids long. The CDR3 DNA follows: TGCGCCAGCAGCCAAGAGAGGGAGGACAGGTACCTTACGAGCTCCTACGAGCAGTACTTC. Translating gives CASSQEREDRYLTSSYEQYF.

This clonotype was found many times. The gene calls are TRBV15 and TRBJ2-3, with D possibly being TRBD2 (6 bases). Between the trimmed V and J ends, which lost 0 bases and 5 bases, there was a span of 9 bases. CDR1 and CDR2 from the germline V gene are LNHNV and YYDKDF (reference sequence). The CDR3 sequence is 14 residues long. The DNA for the CDR3 is TGTGCCACCAGCAGAGAGAGGGAGGTAGATACGCAGTATTTT. It is translated as CATSREREVDTQYF.

This chain uses TRBV7-6 with TRBJ2-1, with TRBD1 identical over 7 bases. Per germline, CDR1 SGHVS and CDR2 FNYEAQ. The length of the CDR3 is 13 residues. After removal of 4 bases from V and 8 bases from J, the junction contained 5 bases not matched to a gene. Here the CDR3 reads CASSSLGQYEQFF. In DNA, the CDR3 is TGTGCCAGCAGCTCCCTGGGACAGTATGAGCAGTTCTTC.

This clonotype has at least ten counts. The V gene is TRBV19, the J gene TRBJ2-7; 7 bases align to TRBD1. This CDR3 is 12 amino acids long. Trimming at V came to 6 bases and at J to 3 bases, leaving 2 bases not matched to a gene. CDR1 LNHDA and CDR2 SQIVND come from the germline V gene (reference sequence). CDR3 region: CASSRDSYEQYF. Here the CDR3 DNA reads TGTGCCAGTAGCCGGGACAGCTACGAGCAGTACTTC. The variable domain in full, with the rest retrieved from reference TRBV19 and TRBJ2-7, is DGGITQSPKYLFRKEGQNVTLSCEQNLNHDAMYWYRQDPGQGLRLIYYSQIVNDFQKGDIAEGYSVSREKKESFPLTVTSAQKNPTAFYLCASSRDSYEQYFGPGTRLTVT.

V gene TRBV21-1 combines with J gene TRBJ1-5. TRBV21-1 represents a pseudogene. This CDR3 is 15 amino acids long. CDR3 bases: TGTGCCAGCAGCAAAGGCAAGGGAAGCAATCAGCCCCAGCATTTT. Translated: CASSKGKGSNQPQHF.

This clonotype was detected ten times or more. The rearrangement joins TRBV28 to TRBJ2-7; the D call may be TRBD1 or TRBD2 (5 bases each). Trimming cost V 8 bases and J 5 bases, with 19 bases left between them. The CDR3 has 14 residues. Germline CDR1 reads MDHEN; CDR2 reads SYDVKM. The CDR3 spells CASGGTGRVNEQYF. The DNA for the CDR3 is TGTGCCAGCGGGGGTACGGGACGGGTCAACGAGCAGTACTTC. Using reference TRBV28 and TRBJ2-7 for the parts outside the CDR3, the full variable domain is DVKVTQSSRYLVKRTGEKVFLECVQDMDHENMFWYRQDPGLGLRLIYFSYDVKMKEKGDIPEGYSVSREKKERFSLILESASTNQTSMYLCASGGTGRVNEQYFGPGTRLTVT.

This clonotype was seen many times. The V call is TRBV7-9, the J call TRBJ2-3; the match to TRBD2 covers 12 bases. The V gene end was trimmed by 5 bases and the J gene end by 5 bases; junction bases not matched to a gene: 8. CDR3 size: 16 residues. Germline assignment: CDR1 SEHNR and CDR2 FQNEAQ (reference sequence). The CDR3 DNA reads TGTGCCAGCAGCCCCGGGACTAGCGGGTTGTTAGATACGCAGTATTTT. Residues: CASSPGTSGLLDTQYF. Combining the CDR3 with reference TRBV7-9 and TRBJ2-3 gives the whole variable domain DTGVSQNPRHKITKRGQNVTFRCDPISEHNRLYWYRQTLGQGPEFLTYFQNEAQLEKSRLLSDRFSAERPKGSFSTLEIQRTEQGDSAMYLCASSPGTSGLLDTQYFGPGTRLTVL.

CDR3 nucleotide sequence: TGTGCCAGCAGCCGGCCAGGGATGAGTAGTCAGCCCCAGCATTTT. Its translation is CASSRPGMSSQPQHF. The chain links TRBV7-6 to TRBJ1-5; D is perhaps TRBD1 (5 bases). Germline values: CDR1 SGHVS, CDR2 FNYEAQ. The V gene lost 5 bases and the J gene lost 6 bases, with 17 bases spanning the gap. The CDR3 consists of 15 residues.

Only a few counts were recorded for this clonotype. Being one base from a much bigger clone, this may be a read error. Since no conserved phenylalanine or tryptophan closes the CDR3, a read error is the likely cause. This chain links TRBV7-2 with TRBJ2-7; D is unclear. The CDR3 consists of 11 residues. The V end was cut by 5 bases, the J end by 6 bases, with 8 bases between. Germline lookup yields CDR1 SGHTA and CDR2 FQGNSA. CDR3 in amino acids: CASSPTGEQYS. The CDR3 DNA is TGTGCCAGCAGCCCCACGGGCGAGCAGTACTCC.

V usage is TRBV20-1 and J usage is TRBJ2-2; D gene ambiguous. The V end lost 6 bases, the J end lost 6 bases, and 14 bases lay between the germline ends. There are 13 residues in the CDR3. Germline CDR1 and CDR2: DFQATT and SNEGSKA (reference sequence). In DNA form, the CDR3 reads TGCAGTGCAAAGGTGCGGCCTGCCGGGGAGCTGTTTTTT. Protein: CSAKVRPAGELFF.

The rearrangement joins TRBV3-1 to TRBJ1-1; D perhaps matches TRBD1 (5 bases). CDR1 and CDR2 (germline): LGHDT, YNNKEL (reference sequence). Deletions cut 4 bases from V and 1 base from J, with 16 bases between. The CDR3 runs to 16 residues. CDR3 bases: TGTGCCAGCAGCCCCATGTATAGGGGCAAGAACACTGAAGCTTTCTTT. As protein: CASSPMYRGKNTEAFF. The whole variable domain, remainder taken from reference TRBV3-1 and TRBJ1-1, is DTAVSQTPKYLVTQMGNDKSIKCEQNLGHDTMYWYKQDSKKFLKIMFSYNNKELIINETVPNRFSPKSPDKAHLNLHINSLELGDSAVYFCASSPMYRGKNTEAFFGQGTRLTVV.

The chain uses TRBV29-1 and TRBJ1-1; D unresolved. The CDR3 runs 13 residues. The germline V and J ends were trimmed by 4 bases and 8 bases, with 17 bases remaining between them. CDR1 and CDR2 (germline): SQVTM, ANQGSEA. The CDR3: CSVGRPGYSEAFF. As DNA, the CDR3 is TGCAGCGTTGGACGGCCAGGATATTCCGAAGCTTTCTTT.

A few counts support this clonotype. V is TRBV6-7 and J is TRBJ2-1, with D possibly being TRBD2 (6 bases). TRBV6-7 is an open reading frame whose function is uncertain. The CDR3 spans 14 residues. V was shortened by 4 bases and J by 6 bases, with 13 bases between the two germline ends. CDR3 in amino acids: CASSFMGAGNEQFF. CDR3 nucleotide sequence: TGTGCCAGCAGTTTCATGGGAGCGGGCAATGAGCAGTTCTTC.

Ten or more counts support this clonotype. This chain connects TRBV4-3 to TRBJ1-6; tentatively, D is TRBD1 (5 bases). Trimming left V 4 bases short and J 8 bases short, with 12 bases between. The germline gives CDR1 LGHNA, CDR2 YSLEER. The CDR3 covers 14 residues. CDR3 nucleotide sequence: TGCGCCAGCAGCCCGACAGAGGAGTATTCACCCCTCCACTTT. Translated, it gives CASSPTEEYSPLHF.

This clonotype was counted between two and nine times. The chain carries TRBV6-6 and TRBJ2-1; maybe TRBD1 (6 bases). In germline, CDR1 is MNHNY, CDR2 SVGAGI (reference sequence). The V gene lost 6 bases and the J gene lost 0 bases, with 9 bases spanning the gap. CDR3 length: 14 amino acids. The chain's CDR3 is CASRQGFSYNEQFF. The CDR3, as DNA: TGTGCCAGCAGGCAGGGGTTCTCCTACAATGAGCAGTTCTTC.

The chain employs TRBV11-2 and TRBJ2-3, with D perhaps matching TRBD2 (6 bases). The CDR3 consists of 15 residues. Per germline, CDR1 SGHAT and CDR2 FQNNGV. V lost 2 bases and J 2 bases, leaving 11 bases between the germline ends. In DNA, the CDR3 is TGTGCCAGCAGCTTACGGGAGCGGCTCACAGATACGCAGTATTTT. Protein: CASSLRERLTDTQYF.